This TCR beta chain appears in the sequencing data of a study of graft-versus-host responses after intestinal transplantation. The repertoire was sequenced with immunoSEQ multiplex PCR; TCRdb's copy has only in-frame clones and lacks some. Of some 40,000 clones listed, about 91% are singletons. The length of the CDR3 is 12 residues. The ends were cut back, 6 bases at V and 2 bases at J, with 7 bases in the middle. Germline V gene lookup returns CDR1 MDHEN and CDR2 SYDVKM. As concerns this clone: The same CDR3 arises from other DNA sequences in this sample as well.

The sample here was PBMCs, taken 524 days after transplant. The chain carries TRBV28 and TRBJ1-1; D is unclear. This sequence was found in a human patient who received an intestinal transplant, so some T cells may come from the graft donor. The CDR3 DNA sequence: TGTGCCAGCAGCCCCGGAAACACTGAAGCTTTCTTT. This codes for CASSPGNTEAFF.